These 21 T cell receptor beta chains were all obtained from the same sample, sequenced in a study of graft-versus-host responses after intestinal transplantation. Sequenced by immunoSEQ multiplex PCR; TCRdb stores in-frame clones only, minus some. The sample yields around 40,000 clones, roughly 94% seen once. The antigens for these receptors are not known. This sample comprised unstimulated CD4+ T cells sorted from spleen or lymph node cells, obtained before transplant. These receptors all stem from a human donor who was the organ donor for an intestinal transplant.

The chain joins TRBV2 to TRBJ2-1; tentative D call: TRBD2 (5 bases). Trimming shortened V by 6 bases and J by 12 bases, and 12 bases separated the two germline ends. CDR1 is SNHLY and CDR2 is FYNNEI in the germline V gene. This CDR3 has 11 amino acids. The CDR3 DNA reads as TGTGCCAGCAGAGAGGGCGCGAGGCAGTTCTTC. This sequence encodes CASREGARQFF. The whole variable domain, filled in from reference TRBV2 and TRBJ2-1, reads EPEVTQTPSHQVTQMGQEVILRCVPISNHLYFYWYRQILGQKVEFLVSFYNNEISEKSEIFDDQFSVERPDGSNFTLKIRSTKLEDSAMYFCASREGARQFFGPGTRLTVL.

The chain has TRBV29-1 and TRBJ2-3, with 10 bases aligning to TRBD2. J gave up 2 bases and V 6 bases, and 5 bases lay outside the gene matches. This CDR3 contains 14 residues. The germline CDR1 and CDR2 sequences are SQVTM and ANQGSEA. CDR3 bases: TGCAGCGTCAGAAGCGGGGGGGCCACAGATACGCAGTATTTT. Residues: CSVRSGGATDTQYF.

V gene TRBV5-6 combines with J gene TRBJ2-5; 7 positions match TRBD1. The CDR3 runs 17 residues. V was clipped by 1 base and J by 4 bases; unmatched bases: 13. Looked up from germline, CDR1 is SGHDT and CDR2 is YYEEEE. CDR3 bases: TGTGCCAGCAGCTTGAAAATAATTCTGACAGGGATAGAGACCCAGTACTTC. It is translated as CASSLKIILTGIETQYF.

V is TRBV6-6 and J is TRBJ2-7, with TRBD2 identical over 9 bases. Germline trimming cut 8 bases from V and 2 bases from J; bases unmatched to any gene: 4. The germline gives CDR1 MNHNY, CDR2 SVGAGI (reference sequence). The CDR3 covers 13 residues. CDR3 sequence (DNA): TGTGCCAGCCGAGCGGGGGGTACCTACGAGCAGTACTTC. Translating it yields CASRAGGTYEQYF.

This sequence joins TRBV7-9 and TRBJ2-3, with a weak D call TRBD1 (6 bases). The CDR3 is made up of 16 amino acids. The germline V gene encodes CDR1 SEHNR and CDR2 FQNEAQ (reference sequence). Trimming removed 4 bases at V and 3 bases at J, with 17 bases between. The CDR3 region has the DNA TGTGCCAGCAGCTACAGGGTATCGAGGACAACAGATACGCAGTATTTT. Translation gives CASSYRVSRTTDTQYF.

V usage is TRBV11-3 and J usage is TRBJ2-3; D uncertain. Per the germline V gene, CDR1 is SGHNT and CDR2 is YENEEA. This CDR3 contains 13 residues. V was clipped by 6 bases and J by 2 bases, with 9 bases between them. The CDR3 is CASSTGTTDTQYF. The CDR3 region has the DNA TGTGCCAGCAGTACGGGCACCACAGATACGCAGTATTTT.

The chain carries TRBV7-9 and TRBJ1-5, with D maybe TRBD1 (5 bases). CDR3 length: 13 amino acids. Trimming took off 3 bases at V and 7 bases at J, with 10 bases between the two ends. Germline CDR1 and CDR2: SEHNR and FQNEAQ (reference sequence). CDR3 amino acids: CASSLGWGQPQHF. CDR3 sequence (DNA): TGTGCCAGCAGCTTGGGTTGGGGGCAGCCCCAGCATTTT.

This clone was recorded a few times. This chain joins TRBV10-2 and TRBJ1-1, with D unclear. This CDR3 contains 13 residues. CDR1 and CDR2 from the germline V gene are WSHSY and SAAADI. V gave up 8 bases and J gave up 4 bases, with 14 bases separating them. The CDR3 bases are TGCGCCAGCCGTTTTGAGGGTTTCACTGAAGCTTTCTTT. It is translated as CASRFEGFTEAFF.

J is TRBJ2-5 and V is TRBV15; a weak D match, TRBD2 (6 bases). Per the germline V gene, CDR1 is LNHNV and CDR2 is YYDKDF (reference sequence). The CDR3 has 16 amino acids. Trimming pared 0 bases from V and 1 base from J, leaving 12 bases between. The CDR3 loop reads CATSRDSTGGQETQYF. Here the CDR3 DNA reads TGTGCCACCAGCAGAGATTCCACCGGGGGCCAAGAGACCCAGTACTTC.

The chain is built from TRBV19 and TRBJ2-4, with D possibly matching TRBD1 (7 bases). Germline CDR1 is LNHDA and CDR2 is SQIVND (reference sequence). The CDR3 loop spans 16 amino acids. V lost 6 bases to trimming and J lost 0 bases, with 15 bases between them. In DNA form, the CDR3 reads TGTGCCAGTAGGGGCGGCAGGGGGGTAGCCAAAAACATTCAGTACTTC. Protein: CASRGGRGVAKNIQYF.

The rearrangement joins TRBV10-3 to TRBJ1-1; D is unclear. The CDR3 extends over 11 amino acids. Germline V lookup: CDR1 ENHRY, CDR2 SYGVKD. The V and J ends lost 4 bases and 4 bases respectively, with 4 bases between them. The CDR3 loop reads CAISGSTEAFF. DNA of the CDR3: TGTGCCATCAGTGGGTCCACTGAAGCTTTCTTT.

This chain uses TRBV7-9 with TRBJ1-6; 7 bases map to TRBD1. Germline CDR1 and CDR2: SEHNR and FQNEAQ (reference sequence). The CDR3 totals 15 residues. The V gene end was trimmed by 1 base and the J gene end by 9 bases; junction bases not matched to a gene: 6. Here the CDR3 reads CASSLGQGVSSPLHF. CDR3 in DNA: TGTGCCAGCAGCTTAGGTCAGGGGGTGAGTTCACCCCTCCACTTT.

The chain links TRBV19 to TRBJ1-1; tentatively, D is TRBD1 (5 bases). CDR1 and CDR2 from the germline V gene are LNHDA and SQIVND (reference sequence). V was clipped by 5 bases and J by 3 bases, with 10 bases between them. The CDR3 runs 13 residues. CDR3 DNA sequence: TGTGCCAGTAGTTGGATGGGGGACACTGAAGCTTTCTTT. This gives the protein CASSWMGDTEAFF.

The chain joins TRBV2 to TRBJ2-1, with TRBD2 as a possible D gene (5 bases). Germline V gene data show CDR1 as SNHLY and CDR2 as FYNNEI. The V and J ends lost 7 bases and 4 bases respectively, with 14 bases between them. This CDR3 comprises 14 residues. CDR3 DNA: TGTGCCAGCACTCGGGGTAGTCTGTACAATGAGCAGTTCTTC. The encoded protein is CASTRGSLYNEQFF.

The V gene is TRBV5-8, the J gene TRBJ2-5; D is perhaps TRBD1 or TRBD2 (5 bases each). Deletions cut 4 bases from V and 0 bases from J, with 7 bases between. The CDR3 sequence is 13 residues long. CDR1 is SGHTS and CDR2 is YDEGEE in the germline V gene. The CDR3 protein is CASSGGYQETQYF. The CDR3 DNA follows: TGTGCCAGCAGCGGGGGATACCAAGAGACCCAGTACTTC.

The genes are TRBV7-2 and TRBJ2-3; the D gene could be TRBD1 or TRBD2 (6 bases each). The CDR3 extends over 16 amino acids. V was shortened by 2 bases and J by 2 bases, with 14 bases between the two germline ends. The germline V gene has CDR1 SGHTA and CDR2 FQGNSA. Here the CDR3 DNA reads TGTGCCAGCAGCTTATGGGGGTGGGGGGCCACAGATACGCAGTATTTT. The encoded protein is CASSLWGWGATDTQYF.

In DNA, the CDR3 is TGTGCCAGCAGCTTGGGCCGGTACGAGCAGTACTTC. Translating it yields CASSLGRYEQYF. This chain uses TRBV5-4 with TRBJ2-7; no definite D call. Germline lookup yields CDR1 SGHNT and CDR2 YYREEE (reference sequence). The CDR3 has 12 residues. V gave up 0 bases and J gave up 4 bases, with 5 bases separating them.

The genes are TRBV4-1 and TRBJ1-5; 7 bases are a match to TRBD1. The CDR3 runs to 16 residues. Germline CDR1 and CDR2: MGHRA and YSYEKL. Trimming removed 6 bases from V and 2 bases from J; junction bases left unmatched: 10. The CDR3 bases are TGCGCCAGCAGTCATACAGGGGCGGAGCGCAATCAGCCCCAGCATTTT. Translated: CASSHTGAERNQPQHF.

The chain carries TRBV19 and TRBJ1-5; D not certain. This CDR3 is built from 15 residues. Germline CDR1 and CDR2: LNHDA and SQIVND (reference sequence). The V gene lost 3 bases and the J gene lost 0 bases, with 9 bases spanning the gap. The CDR3 bases are TGTGCCAGTAGTATCGCGCAATATAGCAATCAGCCCCAGCATTTT. This sequence encodes CASSIAQYSNQPQHF.

This rearrangement joins TRBV7-2 to TRBJ1-3; D gene unclear. The V gene's germline CDR1 is SGHTA and CDR2 FQGNSA. Trimming took 1 base from V and 7 from J, leaving 2 bases between them. The CDR3 consists of 11 residues. In DNA, the CDR3 is TGTGCCAGCAGCTTAGGGAACACCATATATTTT. It translates to CASSLGNTIYF.

The V and J genes are TRBV6-5 and TRBJ1-6; 10 bases align to TRBD1. The CDR3 is 15 amino acids. Germline CDR1 MNHEY, CDR2 SVGAGI. V shed 1 base and J 8 bases; nucleotides not matched to a gene: 2. This CDR3 reads CASSYFGTGDSPLHF. The DNA of the CDR3 is TGTGCCAGCAGTTACTTCGGGACAGGGGATTCACCCCTCCACTTT.